This T cell receptor (beta chain) was sequenced in a study of T-cell memory formation after mild COVID-19. Overall study: The two donors had largely donor-specific TCR clusters. Broader study findings: Day 15 to 85 contracting clones showed balanced CD4/CD8; later expanders leaned CD4+. Researchers found some responding clones in pre-infection memory, a sign that cross-reactive memory joined.

V was clipped by 3 bases and J by 6 bases, with 13 bases between them. The CDR3 totals 14 residues. CDR1 and CDR2 (germline): MGHRA, YSYEKL. Of note for this clonotype: Its antigen is not identified.

The 5'RACE method, run with constant-segment primers, produced TCR alpha and TCR beta cDNA libraries (carrying sample barcodes and UMIs). One entry per CDR3 protein, called by TCRdb with MiXCR from the 5' RACE reads. The sample has 200,000 to 250,000 distinct CDR3 sequences, 8% to 10% seen once. This chain links TRBV4-1 with TRBJ2-3, with D possibly being TRBD2 (6 bases). Material: PBMCs or a T cell subset sorted from them (not recorded which). The receptor's source is a man younger than 35 who had mild COVID-19 (a few samples of this study predate the infection). Cell type and time point are not known. The CDR3 region is CASSQGGAGDTQYF. Here the CDR3 DNA reads TGCGCCAGCAGCCAGGGCGGGGCTGGTGATACGCAGTATTTT.